The clone carrying this T cell receptor (beta chain) was seen more than once but under ten times. The record originates from a study of blood T cell repertoires in COVID-19. All enrollees were roughly 18 to 100 years old and from approximately 24 US areas. Grouping used clinical history reported by participants in a survey and questionnaire. How the authors handled the data: Amplified reference gene primers provided the basis for estimating nucleated cell counts. Here immunoSEQ multiplex PCR was the method, and the copy in TCRdb shows in-frame clones only, minus some. V, J and clone size are taken as reported in that table, and D and trimming were inferred from the DNA itself. The data hold 150,000 to 200,000 clones, with 65% to 85% observed a single time. The CDR3 totals 13 residues. Trimming stripped 5 bases from V and 4 bases from J, with 9 bases between. Germline V CDR1 and CDR2: SGHTA, FQGNSA.

The receptor was isolated from a woman aged 60-75 years who had recovered from COVID-19. Specimen: PBMCs or T cells enriched from blood (not recorded which). The V call is TRBV7-2, the J call TRBJ1-5; D not certain. This CDR3 is CASSPSVNQPQHF. The CDR3 DNA reads as TGTGCCAGCAGCCCCTCTGTAAATCAGCCCCAGCATTTT. The variable domain in full, completed from reference TRBV7-2 and TRBJ1-5, reads GAGVSQSPSNKVTEKGKDVELRCDPISGHTALYWYRQSLGQGLEFLIYFQGNSAPDKSGLPSDRFSAERTGGSVSTLTIQRTQQEDSAVYLCASSPSVNQPQHFGDGTRLSIL.